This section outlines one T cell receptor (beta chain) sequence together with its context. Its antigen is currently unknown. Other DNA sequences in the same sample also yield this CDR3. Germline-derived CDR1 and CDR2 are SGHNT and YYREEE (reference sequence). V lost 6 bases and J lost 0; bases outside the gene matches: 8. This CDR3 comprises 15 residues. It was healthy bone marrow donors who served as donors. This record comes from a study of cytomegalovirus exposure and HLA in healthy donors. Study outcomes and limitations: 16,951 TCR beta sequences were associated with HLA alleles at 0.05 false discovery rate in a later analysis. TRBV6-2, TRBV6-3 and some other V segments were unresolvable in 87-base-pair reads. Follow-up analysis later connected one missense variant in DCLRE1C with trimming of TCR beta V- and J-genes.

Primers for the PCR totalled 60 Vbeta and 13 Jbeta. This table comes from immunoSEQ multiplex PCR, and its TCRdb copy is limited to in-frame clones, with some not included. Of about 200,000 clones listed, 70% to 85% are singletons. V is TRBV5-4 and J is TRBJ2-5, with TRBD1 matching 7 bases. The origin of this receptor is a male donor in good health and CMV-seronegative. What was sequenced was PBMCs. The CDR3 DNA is TGTGCCAGCACCTACTCGACAGGGTACCAAGAGACCCAGTACTTC. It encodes CASTYSTGYQETQYF.